These 22 T cell receptor beta chains were sequenced from one sample in a study of cytomegalovirus exposure and HLA in healthy donors. The study ran its PCR with 60 Vbeta and 13 Jbeta primers. TCRdb's copy holds only in-frame clones and misses some; the assay was immunoSEQ multiplex PCR. The table lists approximately 110,000 clones, over 70% of them singletons. Sequenced material: PBMCs. The receptors here all came from a woman between 40 and 50 years old in good health and CMV-seronegative.

Of note for this clone: At one end the junction does not follow the germline gene, possibly because of a read error. V and J are TRBV4-1 and TRBJ2-7; TRBD2 agrees at 13 bases. CDR3 length equals 17 residues. Germline V gene sequence: CDR1 MGHRA, CDR2 YSYEKL. CDR3 DNA: TGCGCCAGCAACCAAGATGAACTAGCGGGAGGGCCCGACGAGCAGTACTTC. Amino acids: CASNQDELAGGPDEQYF.

The CDR3: CASSINRWSSGNTIYF. CDR3 DNA: TGTGCCAGTAGTATAAACAGGTGGAGCTCTGGAAACACCATATATTTT. The V gene is TRBV19, the J gene TRBJ1-3; D perhaps matches TRBD1 (5 bases). This CDR3 contains 16 residues. Trimming pared 2 bases from V and 0 bases from J, leaving 11 bases between. Germline-derived CDR1 and CDR2 are LNHDA and SQIVND (reference sequence).

Remarks on this clone: At one of its ends the junction is not consistent with the germline gene, which may arise from a read error. Within the sample, other DNA sequences also encode this same CDR3. The CDR3 region is CAGGTEYSNQPQHF. CDR3 sequence (DNA): TGCGCCGGGGGGACAGAGTATAGCAATCAGCCCCAGCATTTT. This chain connects TRBV2 to TRBJ1-5; 7 bases agree with TRBD1. CDR3 length equals 14 residues. Per the germline V gene, CDR1 is SNHLY and CDR2 is FYNNEI.

The V call is TRBV6-5, the J call TRBJ2-7; 10 nucleotides agree with TRBD1. The CDR3 runs to 14 residues. CDR1 is MNHEY, CDR2 SVGAGI, per germline. V shed 7 bases and J 2 bases; nucleotides not matched to a gene: 5. CDR3 loop: CASTSGTGAYEQYF. The CDR3 region has the DNA TGTGCCAGCACATCCGGGACAGGGGCCTACGAGCAGTACTTC.

This clone has more than one count but fewer than ten. The gene calls are TRBV4-3 and TRBJ1-6, with 7 positions matching TRBD1. This CDR3 has 13 residues. Germline values: CDR1 LGHNA, CDR2 YSLEER. Trimming took 4 bases from V and 10 from J; bases not matched to a gene: 4. Written as DNA, the CDR3 is TGCGCCAGCAGCCTCTCACAGGGGTCACCCCTCCACTTT. Translation: CASSLSQGSPLHF.

This chain connects TRBV5-4 to TRBJ2-1; TRBD1 aligns across 7 bases. The V segment lost 4 bases and the J segment 4 bases; nucleotides outside the gene matches: 8. Germline V lookup: CDR1 SGHNT, CDR2 YYREEE (reference sequence). CDR3 length: 15 amino acids. CDR3 DNA: TGTGCCAGCAGCCAGGCGACAGGGTCTTACAATGAGCAGTTCTTC. This translates into CASSQATGSYNEQFF.

V is TRBV19 and J is TRBJ1-5; D is undetermined. Trimming removed 3 bases at V and 1 base at J, with 10 bases between. The CDR3 length is 15 residues. CDR1 is LNHDA, CDR2 SQIVND, per germline (reference sequence). CDR3: CASSILTGSNQPQHF. DNA for the CDR3: TGTGCCAGTAGTATTCTAACCGGGAGCAATCAGCCCCAGCATTTT. The variable domain in full, completed from reference TRBV19 and TRBJ1-5, reads DGGITQSPKYLFRKEGQNVTLSCEQNLNHDAMYWYRQDPGQGLRLIYYSQIVNDFQKGDIAEGYSVSREKKESFPLTVTSAQKNPTAFYLCASSILTGSNQPQHFGDGTRLSIL.

The genes are TRBV5-6 and TRBJ2-7; the D gene is possibly TRBD2 (5 bases). CDR3 length equals 15 residues. The germline CDR1 and CDR2 sequences are SGHDT and YYEEEE. The V end lost 2 bases, the J end lost 1 base, and 13 bases lay between the germline ends. The CDR3 DNA sequence: TGTGCCAGCAGCTTCGCGGCAGGAGGTTCCTACGAGCAGTACTTC. Translation gives CASSFAAGGSYEQYF. The full variable domain, in which reference TRBV5-6 and TRBJ2-7 provide the parts outside the CDR3, is DAGVTQSPTHLIKTRGQQVTLRCSPKSGHDTVSWYQQALGQGPQFIFQYYEEEERQRGNFPDRFSGHQFPNYSSELNVNALLLGDSALYLCASSFAAGGSYEQYFGPGTRLTVT.

This chain joins TRBV7-7 and TRBJ2-5; a weak D match, TRBD2 (7 bases). Germline CDR1 SSHAT, CDR2 FNYEAQ (reference sequence). The V end lost 5 bases, the J end lost 3 bases, and 19 bases lay between the germline ends. CDR3 length equals 16 residues. The chain's CDR3 is CASSRPLGGAEETQYF. CDR3 DNA sequence: TGTGCCAGCAGCCGACCCCTAGGGGGGGCAGAAGAGACCCAGTACTTC.

The chain is built from TRBV4-2 and TRBJ2-2; 8 bases align to TRBD2. The CDR3 covers 18 residues. V gave up 0 bases and J gave up 0 bases; unmatched junction bases: 6. Germline values: CDR1 LGHNA, CDR2 YNFKEQ. The CDR3 nucleotides are TGTGCCAGCAGCCAAGACTCCCCAGCGGGAGCGAACACCGGGGAGCTGTTTTTT. Translation: CASSQDSPAGANTGELFF.

The chain couples TRBV11-2 to TRBJ2-2; TRBD2 matches 12 bases. Germline V gives CDR1 SGHAT, CDR2 FQNNGV. The CDR3 is made up of 19 amino acids. The V and J ends lost 5 bases and 6 bases, in that order; junction bases with no gene match: 16. The CDR3 region is CASSHPGESSGGGPGELFF. The CDR3 DNA reads TGTGCCAGCAGCCACCCGGGGGAGTCTAGCGGGGGGGGACCCGGGGAGCTGTTTTTT.

Only one count was recorded for this clone. This chain joins TRBV19 and TRBJ2-2; a weak D match, TRBD1 (5 bases). Trimming cost V 6 bases and J 7 bases, with 21 bases left between them. Germline CDR1 reads LNHDA; CDR2 reads SQIVND (reference sequence). The length of the CDR3 is 16 residues. Written as DNA, the CDR3 is TGTGCCAGTAGGGGTAGGTTGGTGACAGACCTCGGGGAGCTGTTTTTT. Residues: CASRGRLVTDLGELFF.

The rearrangement joins TRBV7-9 to TRBJ2-5, with D perhaps TRBD2 (6 bases). Germline V gene data show CDR1 as SEHNR and CDR2 as FQNEAQ (reference sequence). This CDR3 spans 14 amino acids. Trimming removed 0 bases from V and 5 bases from J, with 10 bases in between. The CDR3 sequence: CASSLAMGRETQYF. CDR3 bases: TGTGCCAGCAGCTTAGCGATGGGGAGGGAGACCCAGTACTTC. The full variable domain, in which reference TRBV7-9 and TRBJ2-5 provide the parts outside the CDR3, is DTGVSQNPRHKITKRGQNVTFRCDPISEHNRLYWYRQTLGQGPEFLTYFQNEAQLEKSRLLSDRFSAERPKGSFSTLEIQRTEQGDSAMYLCASSLAMGRETQYFGPGTRLLVL.

On this clone: The sample carries other DNA sequences with the same CDR3. The V gene is TRBV5-4, the J gene TRBJ2-1, with 10 positions matching TRBD2. Trimming removed 2 bases from V and 7 bases from J; junction bases left unmatched: 6. This CDR3 is built from 15 residues. The germline gives CDR1 SGHNT, CDR2 YYREEE (reference sequence). CDR3 protein: CASSLSGRGANEQFF. The DNA of the CDR3 is TGTGCCAGCAGCTTAAGCGGGAGGGGGGCAAATGAGCAGTTCTTC.

The chain has TRBV7-6 and TRBJ2-4; 9 nucleotides line up with TRBD1. CDR1 SGHVS and CDR2 FNYEAQ come from the germline V gene. Trimming cost V 5 bases and J 1 base; bases outside gene matches: 9. This CDR3 spans 17 amino acids. The CDR3 nucleotides are TGTGCCAGCAGCCTGTACACAGGGGGCTCGGCCAAAAACATTCAGTACTTC. Its translation is CASSLYTGGSAKNIQYF.

The rearrangement links TRBV10-3 to TRBJ2-7; D perhaps matches TRBD2 (5 bases). Per the germline V gene, CDR1 is ENHRY and CDR2 is SYGVKD. This CDR3 region has 14 residues. The V gene lost 2 bases and the J gene lost 2 bases, with 10 bases spanning the gap. This CDR3 is CAISEPGKTYEQYF. CDR3 DNA: TGTGCCATCAGTGAGCCCGGGAAAACCTACGAGCAGTACTTC.

The chain combines TRBV7-9 with TRBJ1-1, with D uncertain. The CDR3 spans 15 residues. V lost 1 base to trimming and J lost 2 bases, with 11 bases between them. Germline lookup yields CDR1 SEHNR and CDR2 FQNEAQ (reference sequence). The DNA of the CDR3 is TGTGCCAGCAGCTTAGGTTCGGGGATTAACACTGAAGCTTTCTTT. Amino acids: CASSLGSGINTEAFF.

The chain recombines TRBV30 with TRBJ1-5; a possible D gene is TRBD1 (5 bases). Looked up from germline, CDR1 is GTSNPN and CDR2 is SVGIG (reference sequence). The CDR3 sequence is 14 residues long. Trimming removed 2 bases at V and 3 bases at J, with 11 bases between. DNA of the CDR3: TGTGCCTGGAGTTCGGGGGGTCCCAATCAGCCCCAGCATTTT. Translating gives CAWSSGGPNQPQHF.

The chain couples TRBV5-4 to TRBJ2-3, with 12 positions matching TRBD2. Germline CDR1 reads SGHNT; CDR2 reads YYREEE (reference sequence). CDR3 size: 15 residues. Trimming removed 4 bases from V and 0 bases from J; junction bases left unmatched: 0. CDR3 protein: CASSGTSGSTDTQYF. The CDR3 nucleotides are TGTGCCAGCAGCGGGACTAGCGGGAGCACAGATACGCAGTATTTT. Together with reference TRBV5-4 and TRBJ2-3, the CDR3 gives the full variable domain: ETGVTQSPTHLIKTRGQQVTLRCSSQSGHNTVSWYQQALGQGPQFIFQYYREEENGRGNFPPRFSGLQFPNYSSELNVNALELDDSALYLCASSGTSGSTDTQYFGPGTRLTVL.

The chain carries TRBV5-4 and TRBJ1-2; D may be TRBD1 (5 bases). This CDR3 has 16 amino acids. Germline-derived CDR1 and CDR2 are SGHNT and YYREEE (reference sequence). V was shortened by 3 bases and J by 4 bases, with 19 bases between the two germline ends. In DNA, the CDR3 is TGTGCCAGCAGCTCACACGGGGCCCCGGGGGGCTATGGCTACACCTTC. Its translation is CASSSHGAPGGYGYTF. The full variable domain, with the rest looked up from reference TRBV5-4 and TRBJ1-2, is ETGVTQSPTHLIKTRGQQVTLRCSSQSGHNTVSWYQQALGQGPQFIFQYYREEENGRGNFPPRFSGLQFPNYSSELNVNALELDDSALYLCASSSHGAPGGYGYTFGSGTRLTVV.

This clone was recorded a few times. V gene TRBV6-1 combines with J gene TRBJ2-5; a weak D match, TRBD2 (5 bases). This CDR3 is 12 amino acids long. Deletions cut 2 bases from V and 11 bases from J, with 12 bases between. Per the germline V gene, CDR1 is MNHNS and CDR2 is SASEGT. CDR3 coding DNA: TGTGCCAGCAGTGAAAGGTCCGGGGTACAGTACTTC. Protein sequence: CASSERSGVQYF.

This chain links TRBV9 with TRBJ2-1, with D tentatively TRBD2 (5 bases). Per germline, CDR1 SGDLS and CDR2 YYNGEE. Trimming took 3 bases from V and 0 from J, leaving 13 bases between them. The CDR3 is 16 amino acids. This CDR3 reads CASSGKLGSSYNEQFF. For the CDR3, the DNA is TGTGCCAGCAGCGGCAAACTAGGGAGCTCCTACAATGAGCAGTTCTTC.